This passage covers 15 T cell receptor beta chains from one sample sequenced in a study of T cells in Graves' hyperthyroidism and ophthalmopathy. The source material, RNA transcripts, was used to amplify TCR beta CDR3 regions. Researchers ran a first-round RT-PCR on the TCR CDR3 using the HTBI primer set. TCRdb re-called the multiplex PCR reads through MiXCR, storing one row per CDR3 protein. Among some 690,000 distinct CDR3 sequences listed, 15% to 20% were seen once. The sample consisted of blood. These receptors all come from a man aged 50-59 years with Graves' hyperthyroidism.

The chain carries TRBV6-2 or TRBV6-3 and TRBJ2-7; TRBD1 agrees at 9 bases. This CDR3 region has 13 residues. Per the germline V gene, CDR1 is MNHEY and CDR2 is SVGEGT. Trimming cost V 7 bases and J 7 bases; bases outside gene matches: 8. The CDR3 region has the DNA TGTGCCAGCACGGACAGGGGACCATGGGAGCAGTACTTC. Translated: CASTDRGPWEQYF.

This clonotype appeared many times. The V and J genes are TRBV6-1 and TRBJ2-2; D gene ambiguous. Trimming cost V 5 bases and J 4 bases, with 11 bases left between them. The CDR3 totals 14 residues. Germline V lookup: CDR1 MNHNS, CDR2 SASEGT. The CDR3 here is CASSYYPSTGELFF. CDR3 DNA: TGTGCCAGCAGTTATTATCCCAGCACCGGGGAGCTGTTTTTT.

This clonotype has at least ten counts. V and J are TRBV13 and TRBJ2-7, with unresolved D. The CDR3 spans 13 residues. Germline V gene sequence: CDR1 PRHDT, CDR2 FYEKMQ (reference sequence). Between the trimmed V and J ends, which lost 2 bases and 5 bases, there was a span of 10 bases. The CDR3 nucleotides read TGTGCCAGCAGCTTACGGGTCGAGGACGAGCAGTACTTC. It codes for CASSLRVEDEQYF. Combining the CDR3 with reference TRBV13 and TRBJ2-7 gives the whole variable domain AAGVIQSPRHLIKEKRETATLKCYPIPRHDTVYWYQQGPGQDPQFLISFYEKMQSDKGSIPDRFSAQQFSDYHSELNMSSLELGDSALYFCASSLRVEDEQYFGPGTRLTVT.

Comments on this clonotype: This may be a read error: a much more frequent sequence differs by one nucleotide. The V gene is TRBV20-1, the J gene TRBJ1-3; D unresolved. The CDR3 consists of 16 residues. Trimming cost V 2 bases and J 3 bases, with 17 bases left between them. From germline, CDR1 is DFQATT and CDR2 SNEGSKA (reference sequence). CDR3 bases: TGCAGTGCTAGAAGTGTCTTGTCAGTAATTGGAAACACCATATATTTT. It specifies CSARSVLSVIGNTIYF.

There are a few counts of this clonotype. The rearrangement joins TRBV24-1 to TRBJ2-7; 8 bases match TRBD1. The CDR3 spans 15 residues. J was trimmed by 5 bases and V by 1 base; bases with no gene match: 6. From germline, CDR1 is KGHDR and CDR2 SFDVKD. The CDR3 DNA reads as TGTGCCACCAGTGATTTCGGACAGGGTAGGGACGAGCAGTACTTC. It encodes CATSDFGQGRDEQYF.

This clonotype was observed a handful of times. This chain's CDR3 is CASSLASRNTDTQYF. CDR3 in DNA: TGCGCCAGCAGCTTGGCTAGCAGAAACACAGATACGCAGTATTTT. This sequence joins TRBV5-1 and TRBJ2-3, with D maybe TRBD2 (5 bases). The CDR3 contains 15 residues. The V end was cut by 0 bases, the J end by 2 bases, with 10 bases between. CDR1 is SGHRS and CDR2 is YFSETQ in the germline V gene.

The CDR3 region has the DNA TGTGCCAGCAGCCTCCAACAAGGACTAGGCGAGCAGTACTTC. As protein: CASSLQQGLGEQYF. The V call is TRBV6-1, the J call TRBJ2-7; 7 positions match TRBD2. After removal of 6 bases from V and 6 bases from J, the junction contained 11 bases not matched to a gene. The germline V gene encodes CDR1 MNHNS and CDR2 SASEGT. The CDR3 runs 14 residues.

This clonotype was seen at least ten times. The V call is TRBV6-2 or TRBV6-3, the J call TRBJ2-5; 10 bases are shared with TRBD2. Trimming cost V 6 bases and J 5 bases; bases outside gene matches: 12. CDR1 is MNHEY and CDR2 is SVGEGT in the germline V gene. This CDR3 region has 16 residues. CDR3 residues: CASSRGSSGSGETQYF. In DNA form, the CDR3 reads TGTGCCAGCAGCCGCGGCTCTAGCGGGAGTGGGGAGACCCAGTACTTC.

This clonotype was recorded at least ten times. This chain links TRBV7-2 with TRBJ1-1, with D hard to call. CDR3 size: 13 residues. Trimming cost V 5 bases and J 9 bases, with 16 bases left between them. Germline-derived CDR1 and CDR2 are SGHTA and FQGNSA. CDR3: CASSPGPPPKAFF. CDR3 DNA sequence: TGTGCCAGCAGCCCCGGGCCGCCACCCAAAGCTTTCTTT. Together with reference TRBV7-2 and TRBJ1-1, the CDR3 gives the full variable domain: GAGVSQSPSNKVTEKGKDVELRCDPISGHTALYWYRQSLGQGLEFLIYFQGNSAPDKSGLPSDRFSAERTGGSVSTLTIQRTQQEDSAVYLCASSPGPPPKAFFGQGTRLTVV.

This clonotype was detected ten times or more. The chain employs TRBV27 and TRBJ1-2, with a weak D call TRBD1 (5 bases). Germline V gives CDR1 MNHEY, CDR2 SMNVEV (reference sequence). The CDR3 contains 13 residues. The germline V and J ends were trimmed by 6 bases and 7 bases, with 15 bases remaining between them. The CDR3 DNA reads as TGTGCCAGCAGGGATCCAGGGTCGAGTGGCTACACCTTC. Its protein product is CASRDPGSSGYTF.

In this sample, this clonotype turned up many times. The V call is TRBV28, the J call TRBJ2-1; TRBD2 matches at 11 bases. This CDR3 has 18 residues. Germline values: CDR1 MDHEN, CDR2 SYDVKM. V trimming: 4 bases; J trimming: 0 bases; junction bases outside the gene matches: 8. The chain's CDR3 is CASSSPRTSGYSYNEQFF. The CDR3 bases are TGTGCCAGCAGTTCCCCCCGGACTAGCGGGTACTCCTACAATGAGCAGTTCTTC.

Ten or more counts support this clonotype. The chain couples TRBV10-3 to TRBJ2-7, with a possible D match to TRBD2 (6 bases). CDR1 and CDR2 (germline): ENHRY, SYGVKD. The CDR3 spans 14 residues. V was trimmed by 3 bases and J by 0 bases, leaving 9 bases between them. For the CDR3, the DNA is TGTGCCATCAGTGATCCCGGGGGCTCCTACGAGCAGTACTTC. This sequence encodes CAISDPGGSYEQYF.

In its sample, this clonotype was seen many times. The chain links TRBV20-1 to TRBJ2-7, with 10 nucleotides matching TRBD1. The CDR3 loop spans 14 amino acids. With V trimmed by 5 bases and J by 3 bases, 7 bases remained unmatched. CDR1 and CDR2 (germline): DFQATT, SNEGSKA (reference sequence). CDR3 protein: CSALPTGGGYEQYF. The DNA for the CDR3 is TGCAGTGCTCTTCCGACAGGGGGCGGCTACGAGCAGTACTTC.

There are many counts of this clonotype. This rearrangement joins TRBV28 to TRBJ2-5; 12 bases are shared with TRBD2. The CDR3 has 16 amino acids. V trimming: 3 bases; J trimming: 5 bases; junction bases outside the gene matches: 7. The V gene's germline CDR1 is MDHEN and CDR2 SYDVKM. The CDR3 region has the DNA TGTGCCAGCAGTTTCCCTAGCGGGAGGGCCAGGGAGACCCAGTACTTC. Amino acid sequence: CASSFPSGRARETQYF.

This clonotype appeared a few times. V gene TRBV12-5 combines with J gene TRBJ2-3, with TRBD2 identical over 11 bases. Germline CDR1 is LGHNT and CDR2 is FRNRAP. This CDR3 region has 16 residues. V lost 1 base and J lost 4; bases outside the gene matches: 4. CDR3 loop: CASGLGGTSGSDTQYF. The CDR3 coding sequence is TGTGCTAGTGGTTTGGGCGGGACTAGCGGATCAGATACGCAGTATTTT.